This record covers a single T cell receptor beta chain. Antigen: not known. The data belong to a study of CXCR3-negative and CXCR3-positive naive CD8 T cells. The sorter processed each CD8+ T cell subset in triplicate at some 300,000 cells apiece. Cells that were CD45RO-CCR7+CD27+CD95- constituted naive CD8+ T cells. Germline V CDR1 and CDR2: LGHDT, YNNKEL (reference sequence). The CDR3 is 11 amino acids. Points from the study as a whole: Researchers report that CXCR3-positive naive cells carry more hydrophobic TRB CDR3s than CXCR3-negative naive cells.

The authors prepared UMI-labeled TRB cDNA libraries by 5' RACE. TCRdb reprocessed the 5' RACE reads, with one entry per CDR3 protein and no DNA. The repertoire table contains more than 80,000 distinct CDR3 sequences. This sequence originates from a human donor in good health. Some clones in this sample may be carry-over from other donors' samples. The chain links TRBV3-1 to TRBJ2-4; TCRdb gives TRBD2 as the D gene, but with no DNA this cannot be confirmed. The sample comprised naive CXCR3+ CD8+ T cells from blood. Subset denoted: CD45RO-CCR7+CD27+CD95- naive CD8+ T cells expressing CXCR3 (TNR3+). This chain's CDR3 is CASSQRTIQYF. The full variable domain, rest sourced from reference TRBV3-1 and TRBJ2-4, is DTAVSQTPKYLVTQMGNDKSIKCEQNLGHDTMYWYKQDSKKFLKIMFSYNNKELIINETVPNRFSPKSPDKAHLNLHINSLELGDSAVYFCASSQRTIQYFGAGTRLSVL.